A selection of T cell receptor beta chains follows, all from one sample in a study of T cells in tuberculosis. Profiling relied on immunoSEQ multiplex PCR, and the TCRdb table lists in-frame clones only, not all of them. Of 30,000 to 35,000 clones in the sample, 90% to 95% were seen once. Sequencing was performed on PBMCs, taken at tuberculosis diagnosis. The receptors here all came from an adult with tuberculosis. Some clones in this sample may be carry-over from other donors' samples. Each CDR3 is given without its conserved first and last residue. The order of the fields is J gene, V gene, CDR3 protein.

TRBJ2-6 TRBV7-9 ASSLGTARPGANVLT
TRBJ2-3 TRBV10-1 ASSELGQGTDTQY
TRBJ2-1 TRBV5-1 ASSLGGQGFYNEQF
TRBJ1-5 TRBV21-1 ASSGAGTGPNSNQPQH
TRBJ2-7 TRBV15 ATSRAGTGLYEQY
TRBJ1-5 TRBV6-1 ASNGQGVNQPQH
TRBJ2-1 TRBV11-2 ASSPPGLASHNEQF
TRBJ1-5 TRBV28 ASSFAAQGINQPQH
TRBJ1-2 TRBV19 ANSRRQGAGYGYT
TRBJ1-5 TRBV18 ASSPPAGGNQPQH
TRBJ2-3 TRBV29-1 SVEDWSGTDTQY
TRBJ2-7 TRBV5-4 ASSDPGGRSYEQY
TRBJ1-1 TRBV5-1 ASSLQGTGGTEAF
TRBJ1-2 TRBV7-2 ASSSGPGGYT
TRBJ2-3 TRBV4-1 ASSQDGGTAFKQY
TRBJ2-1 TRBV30 ACGLAGGVSYNEQF
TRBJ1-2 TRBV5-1 ASSPGQVGVYGYT
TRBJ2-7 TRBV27 ASSLSGQGNEQY
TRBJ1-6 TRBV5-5 ASSVRDRDNSPLH
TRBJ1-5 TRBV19 ASSIDAQGARQPQH
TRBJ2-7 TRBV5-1 ASSLGGQGGEVS
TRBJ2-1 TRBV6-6 ASSYLGVSYNEQF
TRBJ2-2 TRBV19 ASSIRGQVNTGELF
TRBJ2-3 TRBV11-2 ASSPGASGGLSTDTQY
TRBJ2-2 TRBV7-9 ASSFSNTGELF
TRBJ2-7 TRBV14 ASSPQGAGSYEQY
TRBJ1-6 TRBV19 ASSIRGGNSPLH
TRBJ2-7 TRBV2 ATHSSIEQY
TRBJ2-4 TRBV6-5 ASSYSGLAKNIQY
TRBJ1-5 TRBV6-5 ASSYSSTGNQPQH
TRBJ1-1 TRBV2 ASNDPTVEAEAF
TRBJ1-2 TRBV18 ASSLDRVYGYT
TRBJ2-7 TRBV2 ASSPPGGSAYEQY
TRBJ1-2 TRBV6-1 ASFSRAYGYT
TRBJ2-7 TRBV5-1 ASSFQGQTYEQY
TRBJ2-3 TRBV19 ASSIGGGRVTDTQY
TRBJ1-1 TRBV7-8 ASSEPQGWGNTEAF
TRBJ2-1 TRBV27 ASSSRSGRDNEQF
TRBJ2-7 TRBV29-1 SVELQERNYEQY
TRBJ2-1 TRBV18 ASSPNTGDEQF
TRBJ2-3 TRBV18 ASSPGLAGSNTQY
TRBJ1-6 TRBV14 ASSQEIGNSPLH
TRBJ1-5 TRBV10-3 AISPSIGYNQPQH
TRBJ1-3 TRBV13 ASCPRVSARDTIY
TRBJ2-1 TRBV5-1 ASSFRTGGSEQF
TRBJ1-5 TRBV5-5 ASSEAGNSNQPQH
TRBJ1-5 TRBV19 ASRIGQGANQPQH
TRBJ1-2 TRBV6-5 ASTRTGANYGYT
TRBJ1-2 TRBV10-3 AISQTGDGGYT
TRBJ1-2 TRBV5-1 ASSLTGLEGYT